The clone carrying this T cell receptor (beta chain) was detected many times. The antigen remains unidentified. The CDR3 has 15 residues. Germline V gene sequence: CDR1 SGHRS, CDR2 YFSETQ. Germline trimming cut 0 bases from V and 1 base from J; bases unmatched to any gene: 3. The data were obtained in a study of CD8 T cells in ankylosing spondylitis. Findings of the study overall: Roughly 8 highly homologous variants made up a TCR beta motif, and this motif appeared characteristic of ankylosing spondylitis blood.

Making use of molecular barcodes, quantitative 5'-RACE generated TCR beta libraries. TCRdb reanalysed the 5' RACE reads using MiXCR and keeps one entry per CDR3 protein. The data contain under 300,000 distinct CDR3 sequences, approximately 10% of them singletons. This chain links TRBV5-1 with TRBJ2-5, with 7 positions matching TRBD2. The sequenced material came from blood, either unsorted or a sorted T cell fraction (not recorded which). The receptor comes from a male donor with ankylosing spondylitis or in good health (not recorded which). This chain's CDR3 is CASSLGSSGQETQYF. As DNA, the CDR3 is TGCGCCAGCAGCTTGGGCTCTAGCGGCCAAGAGACCCAGTACTTC.